The clone carrying this T cell receptor beta chain was counted only a few times. These data are taken from a study of blood T cell repertoires in COVID-19. Study-wide background: Sites across the United States, Italy and Spain contributed samples from acute and convalescent COVID-19. PBMCs, B-cell-depleted T cells, or T cells were the source of the cDNA or gDNA that made up the material.

In the source study's methods: Quantification of nucleated cells was approximated via reference gene primer amplification. The method was immunoSEQ multiplex PCR; TCRdb's version includes in-frame clones alone and lacks a portion of them. V and J calls and clone size come straight from that table; D and trimming were deduced from the DNA. The table lists about 40,000 clones, about 82% of them singletons. This TCR came from an elderly man with active or convalescent COVID-19. Sequenced material: peripheral blood.

Here the CDR3 reads CAIRKFTGASYEQYF. In DNA, the CDR3 is TGTGCCATCAGAAAGTTTACAGGGGCTAGCTACGAGCAGTACTTC. The rearrangement uses TRBV10-3 and TRBJ2-7; 7 positions agree with TRBD1. The germline V gene encodes CDR1 ENHRY and CDR2 SYGVKD. There are 15 residues in the CDR3. J gave up 3 bases and V 6 bases, and 11 bases lay outside the gene matches.